A selection of T cell receptor beta chains follows, all from one sample in a study of technical replicates of blood from four donors. Some clones are missing from TCRdb's copy, which holds only in-frame ones; the method was immunoSEQ multiplex PCR. Among some 69,000 clones listed, around 90% were seen once. The sample was PBMCs. The receptors were sampled from a human donor in good health. Some clones in this sample may be carry-over from other donors' samples. CDR3s leave out the opening cysteine and the closing phenylalanine or tryptophan. Clone size, where shown, is once, few, many, or a class for clones that have expanded.

cdr3_length clone_size v_call cdr3_aa
13 once TRBV5-1 ASSPGQGRNQPQH
11 once TRBV4-2 ASSQPGQDEQY
16 NA TRBV5-6 ASSLAWAGKSSNSPLH
13 few TRBV4-2 ASSRETGAGNTIY
14 NA TRBV19 ASSGREGPSYNEQF
10 NA TRBV7-9 ASSLGVDTQY
11 once TRBV10-3 AISANSNTEAF
13 NA TRBV30 AWSVRQASYYGYT
11 NA TRBV5-6 ASSLSHTDTQY
13 NA TRBV5-6 ASSLSRQANTEAF
14 NA TRBV5-4 ASSLGRQGWGNEQF
12 NA TRBV9 ASSVGGQVETQY
15 NA TRBV6-1 ASSEIGAGGFLDGYT
14 once TRBV9 ASSVGGSGGSDTQY
12 once TRBV2 ASSGGLEWAEQY
13 NA TRBV5-1 ASSWGAGGTDTQY
14 NA TRBV23-1 ASNLQRGAGLDEQF
12 NA TRBV5-6 ASSFGLTNYGYT
10 NA TRBV15 ATSRDQRGYT
11 few TRBV7-6 ASSSGPNTEAF
14 once TRBV28 ASSLGGGGGDYGYT
12 NA TRBV6-5 ASRRGELYNEQF
13 NA TRBV4-3 ASSQDTQGALGYT
16 NA TRBV7-2 ASSQIRTSGGSTDTQY
11 NA TRBV4-3 ASSQEARGGYT
11 NA TRBV29-1 SVSGLAVNEQF
13 NA TRBV2 ASRYTSSYNSPLH
13 medium-sized TRBV2 AILDTLNSGNTIY